Sequencing of this T cell receptor (beta chain) was carried out in a study of blood T cell repertoires in COVID-19. Study information: The study drew acute and convalescent COVID-19 samples from the United States, Italy and Spain. PBMCs, B-cell-depleted T cells, or T cells provided the cDNA or gDNA that made up the material.

The germline V gene encodes CDR1 SGHTA and CDR2 FQGNSA. Trimming took 8 bases from V and 1 from J, leaving 11 bases between them. The length of the CDR3 is 13 residues. The authors' processing: Amplification of reference gene primers was used by the study to estimate nucleated cell counts. TCRdb's copy holds only in-frame clones and misses some; the assay was immunoSEQ multiplex PCR. That table furnishes V, J and clone size, whereas the DNA furnished D and trimming. The sample includes approximately 350,000 clones, roughly 90% seen only once; the top ten take less than 9%. It was during active infection that Seattle patients were enrolled and then longitudinally followed.

The sequence derives from an older woman with COVID-19, enrolled during active disease. Specimen: peripheral blood. The rearrangement links TRBV7-2 to TRBJ2-5; D is undetermined. The chain's CDR3 is CASGFYSQETQYF. The CDR3 bases are TGTGCCAGCGGTTTCTATAGCCAAGAGACCCAGTACTTC.